This record concerns one T cell receptor beta chain sequence. This sample is part of a study of identical twins. Via MiXCR, TCRdb re-called the 5' RACE reads, giving one row per CDR3 protein. The sample lists fewer than 900,000 distinct CDR3 sequences, about 20% occurring once. This CDR3 is built from 15 residues. The V end lost 4 bases, the J end lost 2 bases, and 15 bases lay between the germline ends. Looked up from germline, CDR1 is SGHDT and CDR2 is YYEEEE. This same sample was also part of a study on T cells expressing NK-cell markers. That report notes: These same clonotypes (in several donors) also led the CD3+CD56-NKG2C+ fraction.

The sequence came from a young woman in good health. Sequencing was carried out using PBMCs. V gene TRBV5-6 combines with J gene TRBJ1-1; D is ambiguous. As DNA, the CDR3 is TGTGCCAGCAGCCGTCCGGCAACTAGAAACACTGAAGCTTTCTTT. It specifies CASSRPATRNTEAFF.